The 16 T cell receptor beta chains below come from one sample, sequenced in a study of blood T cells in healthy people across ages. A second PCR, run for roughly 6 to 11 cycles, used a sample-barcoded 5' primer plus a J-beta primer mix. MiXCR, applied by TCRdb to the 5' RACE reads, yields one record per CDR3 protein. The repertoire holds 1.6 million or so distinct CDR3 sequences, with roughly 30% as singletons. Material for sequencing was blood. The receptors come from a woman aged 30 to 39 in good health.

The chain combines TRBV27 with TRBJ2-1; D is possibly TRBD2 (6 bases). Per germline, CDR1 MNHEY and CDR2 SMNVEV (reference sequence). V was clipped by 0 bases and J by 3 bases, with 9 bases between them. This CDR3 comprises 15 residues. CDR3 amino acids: CASSLSRGYYNEQFF. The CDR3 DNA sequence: TGTGCCAGCAGTTTATCACGGGGGTACTACAATGAGCAGTTCTTC.

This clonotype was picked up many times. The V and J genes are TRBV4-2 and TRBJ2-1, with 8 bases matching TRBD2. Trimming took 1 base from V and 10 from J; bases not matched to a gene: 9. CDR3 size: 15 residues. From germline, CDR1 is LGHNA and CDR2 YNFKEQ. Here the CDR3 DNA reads TGTGCCAGCAGCCAAGTAGCGGGGCAACGCACGGAGCAGTTCTTC. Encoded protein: CASSQVAGQRTEQFF.

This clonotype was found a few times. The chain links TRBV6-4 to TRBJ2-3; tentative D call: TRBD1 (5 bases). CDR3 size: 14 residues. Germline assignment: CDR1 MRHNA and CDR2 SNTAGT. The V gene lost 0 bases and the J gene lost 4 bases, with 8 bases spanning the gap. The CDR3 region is CASSDSPGSDTQYF. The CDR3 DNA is TGTGCCAGCAGTGACTCACCAGGGTCAGATACGCAGTATTTT.

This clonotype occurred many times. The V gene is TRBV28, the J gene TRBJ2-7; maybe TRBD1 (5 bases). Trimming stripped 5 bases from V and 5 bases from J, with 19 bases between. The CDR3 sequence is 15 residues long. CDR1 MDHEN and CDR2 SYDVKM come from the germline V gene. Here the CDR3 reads CASSPPRPGNHEQYF. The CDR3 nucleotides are TGTGCCAGCAGTCCCCCACGCCCAGGGAACCACGAGCAGTACTTC.

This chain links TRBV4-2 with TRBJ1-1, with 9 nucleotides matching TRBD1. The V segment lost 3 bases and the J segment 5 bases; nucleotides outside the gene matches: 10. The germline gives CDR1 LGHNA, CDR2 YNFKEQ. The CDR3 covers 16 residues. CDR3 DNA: TGTGCCAGCAGCCAGGACGCCGGGACAGGGAGAACTGAAGCTTTCTTT. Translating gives CASSQDAGTGRTEAFF.

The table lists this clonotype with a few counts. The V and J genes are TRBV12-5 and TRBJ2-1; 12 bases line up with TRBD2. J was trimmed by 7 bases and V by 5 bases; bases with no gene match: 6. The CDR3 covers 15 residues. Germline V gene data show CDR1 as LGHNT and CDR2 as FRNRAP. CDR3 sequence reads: CASGLELAGGNEQFF. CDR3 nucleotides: TGTGCTAGTGGTCTAGAACTAGCGGGAGGAAATGAGCAGTTCTTC.

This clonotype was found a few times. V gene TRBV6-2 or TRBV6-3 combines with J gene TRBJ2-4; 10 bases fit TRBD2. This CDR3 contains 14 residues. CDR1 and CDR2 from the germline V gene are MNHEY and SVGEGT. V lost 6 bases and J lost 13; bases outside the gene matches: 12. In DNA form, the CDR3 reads TGTGCCAGCAGCCTAGGGACTAGCGTGAGCGGGCAGTACTTC. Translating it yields CASSLGTSVSGQYF.

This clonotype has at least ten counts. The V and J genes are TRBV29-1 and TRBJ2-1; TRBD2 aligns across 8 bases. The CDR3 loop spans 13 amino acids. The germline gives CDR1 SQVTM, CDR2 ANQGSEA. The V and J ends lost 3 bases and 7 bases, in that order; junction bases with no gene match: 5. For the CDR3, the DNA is TGCAGCGTTGAGCCTAGCGGGTTAAATGAGCAGTTCTTC. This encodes CSVEPSGLNEQFF.

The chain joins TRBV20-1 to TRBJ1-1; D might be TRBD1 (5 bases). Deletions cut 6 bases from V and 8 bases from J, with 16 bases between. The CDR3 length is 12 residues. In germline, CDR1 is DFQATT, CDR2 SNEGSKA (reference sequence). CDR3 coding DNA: TGCAGTGCAAGGGGCCCTCCCTCCGAAGCTTTCTTT. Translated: CSARGPPSEAFF.

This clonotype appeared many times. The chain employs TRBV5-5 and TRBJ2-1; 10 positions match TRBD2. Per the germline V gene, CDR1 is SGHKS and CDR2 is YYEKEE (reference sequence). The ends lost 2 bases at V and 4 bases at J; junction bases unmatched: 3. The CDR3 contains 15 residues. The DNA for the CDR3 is TGTGCCAGCAGCTTTGAAGCGGGGGGGTACAATGAGCAGTTCTTC. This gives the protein CASSFEAGGYNEQFF.

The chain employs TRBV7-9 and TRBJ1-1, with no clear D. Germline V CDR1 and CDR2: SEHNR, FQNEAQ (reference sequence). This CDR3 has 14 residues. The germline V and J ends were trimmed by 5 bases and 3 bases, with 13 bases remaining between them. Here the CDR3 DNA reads TGTGCCAGCAGCAAAGGTGTAAGGGACACTGAAGCTTTCTTT. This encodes CASSKGVRDTEAFF.

In DNA form, the CDR3 reads TGTGCCAGCAGCTTAGTCAGGAATCAGCCCCAGCATTTT. Its protein product is CASSLVRNQPQHF. The J gene is TRBJ1-5, the V gene TRBV11-2, with D uncertain. The CDR3 length is 13 residues. Deletions cut 1 base from V and 4 bases from J, with 5 bases between. Germline-derived CDR1 and CDR2 are SGHAT and FQNNGV.

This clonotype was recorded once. CDR3 sequence: CSAGAIDDYGYTF. In nucleotides, the CDR3 is TGCAGTGCTGGAGCTATCGACGACTATGGCTACACCTTC. The chain links TRBV20-1 to TRBJ1-2; no firm D call. The CDR3 loop spans 13 amino acids. The V gene lost 5 bases and the J gene lost 3 bases, with 13 bases spanning the gap. Germline values: CDR1 DFQATT, CDR2 SNEGSKA (reference sequence).

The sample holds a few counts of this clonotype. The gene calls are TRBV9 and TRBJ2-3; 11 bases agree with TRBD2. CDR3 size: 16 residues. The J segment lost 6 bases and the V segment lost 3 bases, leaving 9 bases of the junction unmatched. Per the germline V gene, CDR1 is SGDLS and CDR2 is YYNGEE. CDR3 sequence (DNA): TGTGCCAGCAGCGAATACCTGACTAGCGGGGCGGATACGCAGTATTTT. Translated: CASSEYLTSGADTQYF.

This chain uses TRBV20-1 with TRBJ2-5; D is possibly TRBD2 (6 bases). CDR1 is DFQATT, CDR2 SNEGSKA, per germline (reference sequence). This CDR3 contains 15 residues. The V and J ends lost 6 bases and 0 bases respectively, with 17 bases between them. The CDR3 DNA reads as TGCAGTGCGTGGGACCCCCGGGGGTACCAAGAGACCCAGTACTTC. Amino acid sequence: CSAWDPRGYQETQYF.

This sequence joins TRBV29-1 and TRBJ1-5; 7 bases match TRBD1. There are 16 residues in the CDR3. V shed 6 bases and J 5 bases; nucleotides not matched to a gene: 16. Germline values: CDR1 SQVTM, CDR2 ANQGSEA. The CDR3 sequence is CSVSGTDISNHQPQHF. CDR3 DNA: TGCAGCGTCTCCGGGACAGATATTTCCAACCATCAGCCCCAGCATTTT.